This section outlines one T cell receptor beta chain sequence together with its context. Sequencing was performed with immunoSEQ multiplex PCR; in TCRdb, only in-frame clones are kept and a portion is missing. The sample records 75,000 to 100,000 clones, roughly 90% being singletons. The CDR3 totals 14 residues. This specimen comes from a study of control samples from healthy donors and cancer patients. Material: blood. The chain employs TRBV1 and TRBJ1-5; TRBD1, the table's D call, lacks a check against the DNA. TRBV1 is marked as a pseudogene. The receptor was isolated from a human donor in good health. The donor label of this sample is uncertain. CDR3 coding DNA: TGCACCAGCAGCCAAGGACAGGCCGATCAGCCCCAGCATTTT. Translating gives CTSSQGQADQPQHF.